One sample yielded the 27 T cell receptor beta chains listed below, sequenced in a study of T cells in Graves' hyperthyroidism and ophthalmopathy. The investigators amplified TCR beta CDR3 regions from RNA transcripts. First-round RT-PCR of the TCR CDR3 relied on the HTBI primer set. TCRdb itself ran the multiplex PCR reads through MiXCR, one entry per CDR3 protein. The sample includes more than 300,000 distinct CDR3 sequences, roughly 13% of them seen just once. The sample taken for sequencing was blood. The receptor set was obtained from a woman younger than 35 with Graves' hyperthyroidism.

This clonotype was counted at least ten times. The chain couples TRBV20-1 to TRBJ2-1; 10 nucleotides align to TRBD2. Germline V gene data show CDR1 as DFQATT and CDR2 as SNEGSKA (reference sequence). The CDR3 is made up of 15 amino acids. CDR3 bases: TGCAGGGGTTTGCCCGCCGGGACTAGCGTCGGGGAGCAGTTCTTC. It specifies CRGLPAGTSVGEQFF.

Notes on this clonotype: A read error is possible here, since a much larger clone lies one base away. V is TRBV5-6 and J is TRBJ2-1; 8 nucleotides agree with TRBD2. J was trimmed by 6 bases and V by 7 bases; bases with no gene match: 12. Germline V gene sequence: CDR1 SGHDT, CDR2 YYEEEE. There are 15 residues in the CDR3. CDR3: CASGAGGAEGNEQFF. Here the CDR3 DNA reads TGTGCCAGCGGCGCCGGGGGGGCGGAGGGCAATGAGCAGTTCTTC.

The chain couples TRBV6-1 to TRBJ1-2; a possible D gene is TRBD1 (5 bases). Germline-derived CDR1 and CDR2 are MNHNS and SASEGT. The CDR3 loop spans 14 amino acids. V lost 5 bases, J lost 4 bases, and 14 bases lay in between. CDR3 nucleotides: TGTGCCAGCAGTTGGGAGTGGGGGGGCTATGGCTACACCTTC. It is translated as CASSWEWGGYGYTF.

This clonotype appeared many times. The CDR3 nucleotides read TGTGCCAGCAGTTACTCGTACTTTGCGGGCTATGGCTACACCTTC. Protein: CASSYSYFAGYGYTF. The gene calls are TRBV6-5 and TRBJ1-2, with D uncertain. Germline CDR1 reads MNHEY; CDR2 reads SVGAGI. CDR3 length: 15 residues. The V gene lost 0 bases and the J gene lost 4 bases, with 12 bases spanning the gap.

This clonotype has only a few counts. The chain employs TRBV7-8 and TRBJ2-5; D may be TRBD1 (6 bases). Trimming took 5 bases from V and 4 from J, leaving 8 bases between them. This CDR3 has 12 amino acids. Germline-derived CDR1 and CDR2 are SGHVS and FQNEAQ. In DNA form, the CDR3 reads TGTGCCAGCAGCCTCAGGGGAGAGACCCAGTACTTC. This translates into CASSLRGETQYF. Together with reference TRBV7-8 and TRBJ2-5, the CDR3 gives the full variable domain: GAGVSQSPRYKVAKRGQDVALRCDPISGHVSLFWYQQALGQGPEFLTYFQNEAQLDKSGLPSDRFFAERPEGSVSTLKIQRTQQEDSAVYLCASSLRGETQYFGPGTRLLVL.

This clonotype was detected ten times or more. The genes are TRBV27 and TRBJ2-5; D is ambiguous. The germline V and J ends were trimmed by 4 bases and 5 bases, with 11 bases remaining between them. Germline V CDR1 and CDR2: MNHEY, SMNVEV (reference sequence). The CDR3 runs 13 residues. CDR3 residues: CASSSLLEETQYF. The CDR3 nucleotides read TGTGCCAGCAGTTCCCTCCTGGAGGAGACCCAGTACTTC.

This clonotype was seen ten or more times. This chain uses TRBV7-9 with TRBJ1-1; 8 bases fit TRBD1. V lost 5 bases and J lost 5; bases outside the gene matches: 7. This CDR3 spans 14 amino acids. The germline V gene encodes CDR1 SEHNR and CDR2 FQNEAQ (reference sequence). The CDR3 region has the DNA TGTGCCAGCAGCCCGGACAGGGTTTTGACTGAAGCTTTCTTT. Its translation is CASSPDRVLTEAFF.

The chain carries TRBV20-1 and TRBJ1-2; D gene unclear. V shed 3 bases and J shed 4 bases, with 12 bases lying between them. The CDR3 loop spans 13 amino acids. Germline V lookup: CDR1 DFQATT, CDR2 SNEGSKA (reference sequence). CDR3 protein: CSASPVRLYGYTF. The CDR3 DNA sequence: TGCAGTGCTAGCCCCGTCCGGCTCTATGGCTACACCTTC.

The chain combines TRBV7-6 with TRBJ2-2; 9 bases are shared with TRBD1. V gave up 3 bases and J gave up 5 bases; unmatched junction bases: 7. The CDR3 has 16 amino acids. From germline, CDR1 is SGHVS and CDR2 FNYEAQ. The CDR3 DNA reads TGTGCCAGCAGCTTTCCCGGGACAGGGTCGACCGGGGAGCTGTTTTTT. As protein: CASSFPGTGSTGELFF.

This clonotype was seen at least ten times. V and J are TRBV18 and TRBJ2-5; no clear D gene. V was trimmed by 4 bases and J by 2 bases, leaving 2 bases between them. CDR3 length equals 11 residues. Germline values: CDR1 KGHSH, CDR2 LQKENI. CDR3 nucleotides: TGTGCCAGCTCACGTCAAGAGACCCAGTACTTC. It specifies CASSRQETQYF.

This clonotype has a handful of counts. This may be a read error, as it is one base from a much larger clone. This sequence joins TRBV5-6 and TRBJ1-1, with D possibly being TRBD1 (5 bases). Per germline, CDR1 SGHDT and CDR2 YYEEEE. V lost 2 bases, J lost 7 bases, and 12 bases lay in between. This CDR3 has 13 amino acids. The DNA for the CDR3 is TGTGCCAGCAGCTTCGCAGGGAAGGGTGAAGCTTTCTTT. This codes for CASSFAGKGEAFF.

This clonotype was counted many times. In DNA, the CDR3 is TGTGCCAGCAGCTTCGGACAGAGCTCCTACAATGAGCAGTTCTTC. It codes for CASSFGQSSYNEQFF. The chain is built from TRBV11-3 and TRBJ2-1; TRBD1 might be the D (6 bases). Germline CDR1 and CDR2: SGHNT and YENEEA. This CDR3 has 15 amino acids. Trimming removed 3 bases at V and 0 bases at J, with 9 bases between.

V usage is TRBV20-1 and J usage is TRBJ2-1, with D tentatively TRBD2 (5 bases). With 0 bases removed from V and 0 bases from J, the gap between germline ends came to 6 bases. The CDR3 totals 14 residues. Germline CDR1 is DFQATT and CDR2 is SNEGSKA (reference sequence). The CDR3 nucleotides read TGCAGTGCTAGAGATGGGAGCTCCTACAATGAGCAGTTCTTC. Its translation is CSARDGSSYNEQFF.

This chain links TRBV4-3 with TRBJ2-2, with D perhaps matching TRBD2 (7 bases). Trimming shortened V by 4 bases and J by 5 bases, and 17 bases separated the two germline ends. Germline-derived CDR1 and CDR2 are LGHNA and YSLEER. This CDR3 has 16 amino acids. This CDR3 is CASSPWAGAGTGELFF. The DNA of the CDR3 is TGCGCCAGCAGCCCTTGGGCGGGGGCGGGGACCGGGGAGCTGTTTTTT.

The chain combines TRBV5-1 with TRBJ1-3; D unresolved. Per the germline V gene, CDR1 is SGHRS and CDR2 is YFSETQ. V lost 0 bases and J 0 bases, leaving 7 bases between the germline ends. CDR3 length equals 15 residues. DNA of the CDR3: TGCGCCAGCAGCTTGGGGACGGACTCTGGAAACACCATATATTTT. Translation gives CASSLGTDSGNTIYF. The full variable domain, its missing parts supplied by reference TRBV5-1 and TRBJ1-3, is KAGVTQTPRYLIKTRGQQVTLSCSPISGHRSVSWYQQTPGQGLQFLFEYFSETQRNKGNFPGRFSGRQFSNSRSEMNVSTLELGDSALYLCASSLGTDSGNTIYFGEGSWLTVV.

In this sample, this clonotype turned up many times. The V call is TRBV24-1, the J call TRBJ2-3, with a tentative D call TRBD2 (6 bases). V was cut by 9 bases and J by 6 bases, with 15 bases left in between. Germline CDR1 reads KGHDR; CDR2 reads SFDVKD. The CDR3 contains 13 residues. In nucleotides, the CDR3 is TGTGCCACCGGTTGGGACTCCGGGGATACGCAGTATTTT. This gives the protein CATGWDSGDTQYF.

This clonotype was observed a few times. The rearrangement joins TRBV6-1 to TRBJ1-2; perhaps TRBD1 as D (5 bases). The V end was cut by 8 bases, the J end by 6 bases, with 16 bases between. Germline-derived CDR1 and CDR2 are MNHNS and SASEGT. CDR3 size: 13 residues. CDR3 region: CASRPQGRNGYTF. In DNA, the CDR3 is TGTGCCAGCCGCCCCCAGGGAAGGAATGGCTACACCTTC.

This clonotype has at least ten counts. The rearrangement uses TRBV6-2 or TRBV6-3 and TRBJ2-5, with 8 nucleotides matching TRBD2. Losses at the gene ends were 8 bases for V and 4 bases for J; bases not matched to a gene: 9. The germline gives CDR1 MNHEY, CDR2 SVGEGT. The CDR3 contains 14 residues. Written as DNA, the CDR3 is TGTGCCAGCGAACGGCGGGGGGCTGTAGAGACCCAGTACTTC. This sequence encodes CASERRGAVETQYF.

This clonotype was detected ten times or more. This rearrangement joins TRBV6-1 to TRBJ1-5; D gene ambiguous. Trimming removed 5 bases at V and 0 bases at J, with 11 bases between. In germline, CDR1 is MNHNS, CDR2 SASEGT. CDR3 length: 15 residues. CDR3 DNA sequence: TGTGCCAGCAGTTTTACCCAAAATAGCAATCAGCCCCAGCATTTT. Residues: CASSFTQNSNQPQHF.

The table lists this clonotype with many counts. This chain uses TRBV2 with TRBJ2-7; D may correspond to TRBD1 or TRBD2 (6 bases each). Germline assignment: CDR1 SNHLY and CDR2 FYNNEI. V lost 6 bases to trimming and J lost 3 bases, with 12 bases between them. This CDR3 region has 13 residues. The CDR3 DNA reads as TGTGCCAGCAGGGAGGGACATGTCTACGAGCAGTACTTC. Protein product: CASREGHVYEQYF.

There are a few counts of this clonotype. The chain joins TRBV10-3 to TRBJ2-7; D is possibly TRBD2 (6 bases). CDR3 length equals 12 residues. V lost 11 bases and J 2 bases, leaving 13 bases between the germline ends. From germline, CDR1 is ENHRY and CDR2 SYGVKD. The CDR3 sequence is CASRDFPYEQYF. CDR3 bases: TGTGCCTCTAGGGACTTCCCCTACGAGCAGTACTTC.

This clonotype was detected once. The V and J genes are TRBV28 and TRBJ2-3, with D unresolved. Germline V gives CDR1 MDHEN, CDR2 SYDVKM. Trimming pared 5 bases from V and 0 bases from J, leaving 6 bases between. CDR3 length: 13 residues. The CDR3 is CASSAPSTDTQYF. DNA for the CDR3: TGTGCCAGCAGTGCTCCCAGCACAGATACGCAGTATTTT.

This clonotype appeared many times. The chain couples TRBV30 to TRBJ2-1; no clear D gene. CDR3 size: 10 residues. V was clipped by 6 bases and J by 11 bases, with 11 bases between them. Germline values: CDR1 GTSNPN, CDR2 SVGIG (reference sequence). The CDR3, as DNA: TGTGCCTGCCAGAAGGCTAAGCAGTTCTTC. Amino acids: CACQKAKQFF.

This clonotype was counted ten times or more. The V and J genes are TRBV20-1 and TRBJ2-3, with TRBD1 matching 8 bases. Per germline, CDR1 DFQATT and CDR2 SNEGSKA (reference sequence). The CDR3 has 16 residues. J lost 2 bases, V lost 0 bases, and 7 bases had no gene match. The CDR3 is CSARETGTGDTDTQYF. The CDR3 coding sequence is TGCAGTGCTAGAGAAACGGGGACAGGAGACACAGATACGCAGTATTTT.

Regarding this clonotype: This may be a read error, as it is one base from a much larger clone. The rearrangement joins TRBV11-2 to TRBJ1-2; D possibly corresponds to TRBD1 (5 bases). The CDR3 has 13 amino acids. Germline lookup yields CDR1 SGHAT and CDR2 FQNNGV. The CDR3 DNA is TGTGCCAGCAGCCTAGACGGGGGATTTGGCTACACCTTC. As protein: CASSLDGGFGYTF.

The genes are TRBV11-2 and TRBJ2-7; 10 nucleotides line up with TRBD2. Germline lookup yields CDR1 SGHAT and CDR2 FQNNGV. The V segment lost 5 bases and the J segment 3 bases; nucleotides outside the gene matches: 10. The CDR3 covers 16 residues. The CDR3 spells CASSLARSGRVYEQYF. CDR3 nucleotide sequence: TGTGCCAGCAGCCTCGCCCGGAGCGGGAGGGTCTACGAGCAGTACTTC.

This clonotype has a count of ten or more. The chain has TRBV3-1 and TRBJ2-3; TRBD1 aligns across 7 bases. The CDR3 loop spans 14 amino acids. Germline assignment: CDR1 LGHDT and CDR2 YNNKEL (reference sequence). Germline trimming cut 4 bases from V and 2 bases from J; bases unmatched to any gene: 3. This CDR3 reads CASSRDRSTDTQYF. The CDR3 region has the DNA TGTGCCAGCAGCCGGGACAGATCCACAGATACGCAGTATTTT.